The 11 T cell receptor beta chains below all came from one sample that was sequenced in a study of T-cell memory formation after mild COVID-19. TCRdb re-called the 5' RACE reads with MiXCR, one entry per CDR3 protein. The table lists about 110,000 distinct CDR3 sequences, about 18% of them singletons, with 28% in the top ten. Sequencing used PBMCs or a T cell subset sorted from them (not recorded which). These TCRs come from an adult woman who had mild COVID-19 (a few samples of this study predate the infection). Cell type and time point are not known.

The genes are TRBV7-2 and TRBJ2-7; 9 bases line up with TRBD2. Germline CDR1 is SGHTA and CDR2 is FQGNSA. V shed 4 bases and J 5 bases; nucleotides not matched to a gene: 9. The CDR3 sequence is 15 residues long. The CDR3, as DNA: TGTGCCAGCAGCTCCTTGGGACTAGCTGGCCACGAGCAGTACTTC. This translates into CASSSLGLAGHEQYF.

V gene TRBV4-3 combines with J gene TRBJ1-2, with D uncertain. The CDR3 contains 15 residues. Germline CDR1 is LGHNA and CDR2 is YSLEER. V lost 2 bases and J lost 3, with 13 bases in between. CDR3 loop: CASSQIVGMDYGYTF. Written as DNA, the CDR3 is TGCGCCAGCAGCCAAATTGTGGGTATGGACTATGGCTACACCTTC.

This clonotype has a handful of counts. The V and J genes are TRBV7-9 and TRBJ2-3, with D perhaps TRBD2 (6 bases). V was pared by 9 bases and J by 2 bases, with 12 bases between. The germline gives CDR1 SEHNR, CDR2 FQNEAQ (reference sequence). The CDR3 is 13 residues long. CDR3 sequence: CASASAHTDTQYF. For the CDR3, the DNA is TGTGCCAGTGCTAGCGCTCACACAGATACGCAGTATTTT.

This clonotype was detected a few times. The rearrangement links TRBV7-9 to TRBJ2-1; D gene ambiguous. Trimming removed 7 bases from V and 5 bases from J, with 18 bases in between. This CDR3 comprises 15 residues. From germline, CDR1 is SEHNR and CDR2 FQNEAQ (reference sequence). Written as DNA, the CDR3 is TGTGCCAGCATCTTCACGCCTTTGACAAACAATGAGCAGTTCTTC. Its translation is CASIFTPLTNNEQFF.

V is TRBV12-3 or TRBV12-4 and J is TRBJ2-2; TRBD2 aligns across 10 bases. V lost 5 bases and J lost 1; bases outside the gene matches: 4. The CDR3 contains 16 residues. This chain's CDR3 is CASSIWTSGNTGELFF. The CDR3 bases are TGTGCCAGCAGTATTTGGACTAGCGGGAACACCGGGGAGCTGTTTTTT.

This chain joins TRBV5-6 and TRBJ2-7; D gene uncertain. Germline CDR1 SGHDT, CDR2 YYEEEE. This CDR3 region has 13 residues. V was cut by 2 bases and J by 1 base, with 7 bases left in between. This CDR3 is CASSFRRSYEQYF. The CDR3 DNA reads as TGTGCCAGCAGCTTCAGGCGATCCTACGAGCAGTACTTC.

The V gene is TRBV6-5, the J gene TRBJ1-1; the D gene is possibly TRBD1 (5 bases). CDR3 size: 17 residues. Trimming took off 5 bases at V and 0 bases at J, with 19 bases between the two ends. CDR1 is MNHEY, CDR2 SVGAGI, per germline. This chain's CDR3 is CASSLDGGFSMNTEAFF. DNA of the CDR3: TGTGCCAGCAGTCTCGATGGGGGTTTTTCAATGAACACTGAAGCTTTCTTT.

The CDR3 nucleotides are TGCAGCGCTCTATGGGGGGGCTACGAGCAGTACTTC. Translated, it gives CSALWGGYEQYF. The rearrangement joins TRBV20-1 to TRBJ2-7; 7 nucleotides match TRBD2. This CDR3 contains 12 residues. Looked up from germline, CDR1 is DFQATT and CDR2 is SNEGSKA (reference sequence).

The chain couples TRBV15 to TRBJ2-7, with 9 bases identical to TRBD1. J was trimmed by 5 bases and V by 5 bases; bases with no gene match: 10. CDR1 and CDR2 (germline): LNHNV, YYDKDF (reference sequence). This CDR3 has 15 amino acids. Here the CDR3 reads CATSRSGQGPHEQYF. The CDR3 region has the DNA TGTGCCACCAGCCGGTCGGGACAGGGCCCTCACGAGCAGTACTTC.

The V call is TRBV12-3 or TRBV12-4, the J call TRBJ2-3, with D tentatively TRBD2 (5 bases). This CDR3 region has 11 residues. V was shortened by 6 bases and J by 6 bases, with 7 bases between the two germline ends. The CDR3 DNA reads TGTGCCAGCAGCCAGCGGGATACGCAGTATTTT. As protein: CASSQRDTQYF.

In its sample, this clonotype was seen a few times. V gene TRBV20-1 combines with J gene TRBJ1-6; D remains unclear. The V end was cut by 0 bases, the J end by 8 bases, with 20 bases between. The CDR3 has 17 residues. CDR1 and CDR2 (germline): DFQATT, SNEGSKA (reference sequence). The CDR3 spells CSARDSFKQGGDSPLHF. CDR3 nucleotide sequence: TGCAGTGCTAGAGATTCATTCAAACAAGGCGGCGATTCACCCCTCCACTTT.